This TCR beta chain appears in the sequencing data of a study of response to subunit inactivated influenza vaccine. TCRdb re-called the RT-PCR reads through MiXCR, storing one row per CDR3 protein. Of about 570,000 distinct CDR3 sequences in the sample, about 10% are singletons; the top ten hold roughly 9.6%. Per the germline V gene, CDR1 is MNHEY and CDR2 is SVGAGI. The ends lost 0 bases at V and 6 bases at J; junction bases unmatched: 8. The CDR3 loop spans 17 amino acids. This same sample was also taken into another study, of T cells expressing NK-cell markers. That publication notes: Libraries used 5'RACE template switching adding universal primer site and UMIs. Several experiments employed an anti-gamma-delta TCR antibody to confine sorting to alpha-beta TCR T cells. Among CD8+ T cells from about six donors, dominant NKG2C+ clonotypes accounted for roughly 1.0-8%. A few of the donors also had these clonotypes leading their CD3+CD56-NKG2C+ fraction.

The starting material was PBMCs from blood, obtained on the day of vaccination. This sequence was found in a man between 45 and 60 years old who received an inactivated influenza vaccine. V is TRBV6-5 and J is TRBJ2-3, with 11 bases that match TRBD1. The CDR3 sequence is CASSYSYRTGGRDTQYF. CDR3 DNA: TGTGCCAGCAGTTACTCGTATCGGACAGGGGGCCGGGATACGCAGTATTTT.